These T cell receptor beta chains were read from a single sample in a study of blood T cell repertoires in COVID-19. The assay was immunoSEQ multiplex PCR, and TCRdb's table has in-frame clones only and misses some. The sample has approximately 440,000 clones; approximately 86% are singletons. Source material: PBMCs or T cells enriched from blood (not recorded which). Receptor source: a woman under 30 who had recovered from COVID-19. Each CDR3 is given with its conserved first and last residue. Each record gives: CDR3 length, V gene, clone size, D gene, J gene, CDR3 DNA, CDR3 protein. D genes are given only for firm matches. Clone size, where shown, is once, few, many, or a class for clones that have expanded.

12	TRBV10-3	NA	NA	TRBJ2-7	TGTGCCACCCAAGGGACTGGGTACGAGCAGTACTTC	CATQGTGYEQYF
14	TRBV7-9	NA	NA	TRBJ1-1	TGTGCCAGCAGTTTAGTACAGGGGAACACTGAAGCTTTCTTT	CASSLVQGNTEAFF
18	TRBV7-9	NA	NA	TRBJ1-1	TGTGCCAGCAGCTTCCCGTGGATGGGGCCCCGTATGAACACTGAAGCTTTCTTT	CASSFPWMGPRMNTEAFF
20	TRBV11-2	NA	TRBD1	TRBJ2-5	TGTGCCAGCAGCTTAGACTCTGTTCGGGACAGGGGGCTTCTTAAAGAGACCCAGTACTTC	CASSLDSVRDRGLLKETQYF
16	TRBV5-4	NA	TRBD1	TRBJ2-2	TGTGCCAGCAGCTCCGGACAGGAAAAAGACACCGGGGAGCTGTTTTTT	CASSSGQEKDTGELFF
14	TRBV28	NA	NA	TRBJ1-4	TGTGCCAGCAGCGCGACGGGGGGAAATGAAAAACTGTTTTTT	CASSATGGNEKLFF
15	TRBV5-6	few	TRBD1	TRBJ1-2	TGTGCCAGCAGCTGGGAGGACAGGGGAGGCTATGGCTACACCTTC	CASSWEDRGGYGYTF
12	TRBV3-1/TRBV3-2	NA	NA	TRBJ1-1	TGTGCCAGCACCCAATCAGGGACTGAAGCTTTCTTT	CASTQSGTEAFF
15	TRBV5-1	once	TRBD2	TRBJ2-5	TGCGCCAGCAGCGATACTAGCGGGGACCAAGAGACCCAGTACTTC	CASSDTSGDQETQYF
14	TRBV6-4	few	NA	TRBJ2-7	TGTGCCAGCAAGAAGACAGGCCTCTCCTACGAGCAGTACTTC	CASKKTGLSYEQYF
12	TRBV7-8	NA	NA	TRBJ1-5	TGTGCCAGCAGCTTGGACACTCAGCCCCAGCATTTT	CASSLDTQPQHF
13	TRBV19	NA	TRBD1	TRBJ1-1	TGTGCCAGTAGTACGACAGGGGGCACTGAAGCTTTCTTT	CASSTTGGTEAFF
13	TRBV6-5	NA	NA	TRBJ1-5	TGTGCCAGCAGTAAGGGGTTCAATCAGCCCCAGCATTTT	CASSKGFNQPQHF
12	TRBV10-3	NA	NA	TRBJ2-7	TGTGCCATCCGGGCAGGGAATGACGAGCAGTACTTC	CAIRAGNDEQYF
14	TRBV3-1/TRBV3-2	NA	NA	TRBJ2-3	TGTGCCAGCAGCCAAAGCGGAGCGGCGGATACGCAGTATTTT	CASSQSGAADTQYF
14	TRBV28	NA	NA	TRBJ2-3	TGTGCCAGCAGTTTATCCGCCAGGGTCGGTACGCAGTATTTT	CASSLSARVGTQYF
15	TRBV5-1	NA	NA	TRBJ1-1	TGCGCCAGCAGCTCGGGTCTCGGCTATAACACTGAAGCTTTCTTT	CASSSGLGYNTEAFF
13	TRBV6-5	NA	NA	TRBJ1-2	TGTGCCAGCTTTTCTCCAGGGGAGTATGGCTACACCTTC	CASFSPGEYGYTF
16	TRBV2	NA	TRBD1	TRBJ2-1	TGTGCCAGCGTCAAAGACCCGGGACAGTTTGGCAATGAGCAGTTCTTC	CASVKDPGQFGNEQFF
16	TRBV19	NA	TRBD2	TRBJ2-1	TGTGCCAGTAGCTCAATAGGTAGCGGGGGGCACAATGAGCAGTTCTTC	CASSSIGSGGHNEQFF
16	TRBV27	NA	TRBD1	TRBJ1-5	TGTGCCAGCAGTCCATCTACAGGGGAGCCTTTGCAGCCCCAGCATTTT	CASSPSTGEPLQPQHF
15	TRBV4-2	NA	NA	TRBJ2-3	TGTGCCAGCAGCCAAGAGGAGGCGACATCAGATACGCAGTATTTT	CASSQEEATSDTQYF
16	TRBV5-4	NA	NA	TRBJ2-2	TGTGCCAGCAGCTCCTTTAGGACAGCTTACACCGGGGAGCTGTTTTTT	CASSSFRTAYTGELFF
14	TRBV25-1	NA	TRBD1	TRBJ1-2	TGTGCCAGCAGGACGACAGGGGGCGGCTATGGCTACACCTTC	CASRTTGGGYGYTF
14	TRBV2	NA	TRBD1	TRBJ2-7	TGTGCCAGCAGTTGGACAGGCTCTAGGTACGAGCAGTACTTC	CASSWTGSRYEQYF
15	TRBV7-9	NA	NA	TRBJ2-2	TGTGCCAGCAGCTTATTCTCCTGGAACACCGGGGAGCTGTTTTTT	CASSLFSWNTGELFF
14	TRBV10-3	NA	TRBD1	TRBJ2-3	TGTGCCATCGGGCAGGGGGCCGGCACAGATACGCAGTATTTT	CAIGQGAGTDTQYF
13	TRBV18	NA	NA	TRBJ2-2	TGTGCCAGCTCACCCCTAGTCTCGGGGGAGCTGTTTTTT	CASSPLVSGELFF
13	TRBV2	NA	NA	TRBJ1-5	TGTGCCAGCACTCAGGAGGGGAATCAGCCCCAGCATTTT	CASTQEGNQPQHF
14	TRBV7-2	NA	TRBD2	TRBJ2-7	TGTGCCAGCAGCTTGACTAGCGGGGACTACGAGCAGTACTTC	CASSLTSGDYEQYF
16	TRBV5-5	NA	TRBD2	TRBJ2-5	TGTGCCAGCAACCCGGAGGGAGGGTCTGAACGAGAGACCCAGTACTTC	CASNPEGGSERETQYF
16	TRBV6-1	NA	NA	TRBJ2-7	TGTGCCAGCAGTGAAAATTTAGTATTGCGTACCTACGAGCAGTACTTC	CASSENLVLRTYEQYF
15	TRBV28	NA	NA	TRBJ2-7	TGTGCCAGCAGTTTAGCATTTCAGGGGTCCTACGAGCAGTACTTC	CASSLAFQGSYEQYF
14	TRBV2	NA	NA	TRBJ2-3	TGTGCCAGCAGTGAACAAGGGGCGTGGGATACGCAGTATTTT	CASSEQGAWDTQYF
15	TRBV7-2	NA	TRBD1	TRBJ1-5	TGTGCCAGCAGCTTTCAGGGACAGGGGGCGCAGCCCCAGCATTTT	CASSFQGQGAQPQHF
14	TRBV5-5	NA	NA	TRBJ2-5	TGTGCCAGCAGCTTGTTCAGGGCCGAAGAGACCCAGTACTTC	CASSLFRAEETQYF
14	TRBV30	NA	NA	TRBJ2-1	TGTGCCTGGATGGCCCTAACAGGGTACAATGAGCAGTTCTTC	CAWMALTGYNEQFF
14	TRBV30	NA	TRBD1	TRBJ1-1	TGTGCCTGGAGAGGGGACAGAGTGGGGACTGAAGCTTTCTTT	CAWRGDRVGTEAFF
14	TRBV20-1	NA	TRBD1	TRBJ1-1	TGCAGTGCTAGTAGCGACAGGGAGAACACTGAAGCTTTCTTT	CSASSDRENTEAFF
12	TRBV6-1	few	NA	TRBJ2-2	TGTGCCAGCAGTGAAGCGCCGGTGAAGCTGTTTTTT	CASSEAPVKLFF
14	TRBV5-1	once	NA	TRBJ2-1	TGCGCCAGCAGGGAGGGGGCGATGAACAATGAGCAGTTCTTC	CASREGAMNNEQFF
14	TRBV6-5	NA	TRBD1	TRBJ2-7	TGTGCCAGCAGTTACTCGACTGGACAGGGCAGCCTTTACTTC	CASSYSTGQGSLYF
13	TRBV19	few	TRBD2	TRBJ2-1	TGTGCCAGTACTAGCGGCTCCTACAATGAGCAGTTCTTC	CASTSGSYNEQFF
12	TRBV12-3/TRBV12-4	NA	NA	TRBJ2-3	TGTGCCAGCAGTTTCGACTGGGATACGCAGTATTTT	CASSFDWDTQYF
16	TRBV6-5	NA	TRBD2	TRBJ2-5	TGTGCCAGCAGTTACGAGACTAGCGGGGGGAAAGAGACCCAGTACTTC	CASSYETSGGKETQYF
13	TRBV7-9	NA	NA	TRBJ2-5	TGTGCCAGCAGCTTCTCCAGCGAAGAGACCCAGTACTTC	CASSFSSEETQYF
15	TRBV2	NA	TRBD1	TRBJ1-2	TGTGCCAGCAGTGGCCCGGACAGGGTGGTGCATGGCTACACCTTC	CASSGPDRVVHGYTF
11	TRBV2	NA	NA	TRBJ1-1	TGTGCCAGCAGTGGCGAGGGGGAGGCTTTCTTT	CASSGEGEAFF
14	TRBV5-4	few	NA	TRBJ1-4	TGTGCCAGCAGCGTCGGGGGAGGGGATGAAAAACTGTTTTTT	CASSVGGGDEKLFF
16	TRBV5-1	NA	TRBD1	TRBJ1-6	TGCGCCAGCAGCTTGGGACAGGGCAACTATAATTCACCCCTCCACTTT	CASSLGQGNYNSPLHF
13	TRBV30	NA	NA	TRBJ2-5	TGTGCCTGGAGTGAACAGAGCCAAGAGACCCAGTACTTC	CAWSEQSQETQYF
16	TRBV10-2	NA	TRBD2	TRBJ2-1	TGCGCCAGCAGTGAGACTGGACTAGTCTATTACAATGAGCAGTTCTTC	CASSETGLVYYNEQFF
14	TRBV29-1	NA	TRBD1	TRBJ2-1	TGCAGCGTTGCTAGGGGACAGGAAATCGATGAGCAGTTCTTC	CSVARGQEIDEQFF